Here is one T cell receptor (beta chain) with its context. Antigen unknown. The PCR was carried out with 60 Vbeta primers and 13 Jbeta primers. Profiled with immunoSEQ multiplex PCR; TCRdb holds only in-frame clones, not every one. The sample lists roughly 150,000 clones; more than 65% were seen once. This CDR3 has 16 residues. Trimming pared 2 bases from V and 4 bases from J, leaving 15 bases between. Germline lookup yields CDR1 SEHNR and CDR2 FQNEAQ (reference sequence). This sample is drawn from a study of cytomegalovirus exposure and HLA in healthy donors. Study-level results: Among the sequence variants, a highly shared cluster was likely an artifact of sequencing. A later look showed TCR association rates differing by HLA locus, highest for DRB1 and lowest for HLA-C.

The chain carries TRBV7-9 and TRBJ2-1, with D possibly matching TRBD2 (6 bases). This sequence was found in a woman aged 25 to 39 in good health and CMV-seronegative. The sequenced sample was PBMCs. The CDR3 region is CASSLTSGGKYNEQFF. The CDR3 DNA sequence: TGTGCCAGCAGCTTAACAAGCGGCGGGAAATACAATGAGCAGTTCTTC.